This T cell receptor beta chain was documented in a study of blood T cell repertoires in COVID-19. Across the whole study: Samples representing acute and convalescent COVID-19 were sourced from the United States, Italy and Spain.

Repertoires were generated with immunoSEQ multiplex PCR, while TCRdb's copy carries only in-frame clones and drops some. The sample has more than 250,000 clones, approximately 89% seen once. This CDR3 spans 16 amino acids. Germline V gives CDR1 SNHLY, CDR2 FYNNEI. The ends were cut back, 6 bases at V and 3 bases at J, with 15 bases in the middle. This clone has just one count. This clonotype was sampled from a woman younger than 45 who had recovered from COVID-19. This sequence joins TRBV2 and TRBJ1-6; D gene uncertain. Sequences were obtained from PBMCs or T cells enriched from blood (not recorded which). CDR3 bases: TGTGCCAGCAGCTTTGAGGGTAGGAGCTATAATTCACCCCTCCACTTT. This encodes CASSFEGRSYNSPLHF.